Listed below are T cell receptor beta chains from one sample, sequenced in a study of long-term antiretroviral therapy in people with HIV. The protocol was immunoSEQ multiplex PCR, while the TCRdb copy is restricted to in-frame clones and leaves out a portion. This table holds about 38,000 clones, roughly 80% found once. The sample consisted of unsorted PBMCs, taken 1.5 years after starting antiretroviral therapy. Receptor source: a man between 18 and 29 years old with HIV. Each CDR3 is given with its conserved first and last residue. Each record gives: J gene, V gene, D gene, clone size, CDR3 protein, CDR3 DNA. The D gene is left open where the match is weak. The size field is filled for only some rows; it gives once, few, many or a size class.

j_gene: TRBJ2-7
v_gene: TRBV7-2
d_gene: TRBD2
abundance: once
CDR3aa: CASSRLAGGRSYEQYF
CDR3nt: TGTGCCAGCAGCAGACTAGCGGGAGGAAGGTCCTACGAGCAGTACTTC

j_gene: TRBJ1-1
v_gene: TRBV7-2
d_gene: .
abundance: .
CDR3aa: CASSLVPNTEAFF
CDR3nt: TGTGCCAGCAGCTTAGTGCCTAACACTGAAGCTTTCTTT

j_gene: TRBJ2-2
v_gene: TRBV5-4
d_gene: .
abundance: .
CDR3aa: CASSLDTGELFF
CDR3nt: TGTGCCAGCAGCTTGGACACCGGGGAGCTGTTTTTT

j_gene: TRBJ2-7
v_gene: TRBV2
d_gene: .
abundance: few
CDR3aa: CASSVYQGGYEQYF
CDR3nt: TGTGCCAGCAGTGTATATCAGGGGGGCTACGAGCAGTACTTC

j_gene: TRBJ1-4
v_gene: TRBV9
d_gene: .
abundance: .
CDR3aa: CASSVGGSTNEKLFF
CDR3nt: TGTGCCAGCAGCGTAGGAGGATCAACTAATGAAAAACTGTTTTTT

j_gene: TRBJ2-1
v_gene: TRBV7-9
d_gene: .
abundance: .
CDR3aa: CASSESYEQFF
CDR3nt: TGTGCCAGCAGTGAGTCGTATGAGCAGTTCTTC

j_gene: TRBJ2-6
v_gene: TRBV4-3
d_gene: .
abundance: .
CDR3aa: CASSQDPQSGANVLTF
CDR3nt: TGCGCCAGCAGCCAAGATCCCCAGTCTGGGGCCAACGTCCTGACTTTC

j_gene: TRBJ2-7
v_gene: TRBV30
d_gene: TRBD2
abundance: .
CDR3aa: CAWSPPTSGSSYEQYF
CDR3nt: TGTGCCTGGAGTCCTCCAACTAGCGGAAGTTCCTACGAGCAGTACTTC

j_gene: TRBJ2-2
v_gene: TRBV5-1
d_gene: TRBD2
abundance: .
CDR3aa: CASSLSGLAGNTGELFF
CDR3nt: TGCGCCAGCAGCCTTTCGGGACTAGCGGGGAACACCGGGGAGCTGTTTTTT

j_gene: TRBJ2-7
v_gene: TRBV4-3
d_gene: TRBD2
abundance: .
CDR3aa: CASSQGSGSLHEQYF
CDR3nt: TGCGCCAGCAGCCAAGGAAGCGGGAGTCTCCACGAGCAGTACTTC

j_gene: TRBJ1-1
v_gene: TRBV29-1
d_gene: .
abundance: .
CDR3aa: CSVRQGYTEAFF
CDR3nt: TGCAGCGTTCGCCAGGGATACACTGAAGCTTTCTTT

j_gene: TRBJ2-7
v_gene: TRBV5-1
d_gene: TRBD1
abundance: .
CDR3aa: CASSFWTGPGYEQYF
CDR3nt: TGCGCCAGCAGCTTTTGGACAGGGCCGGGGTACGAGCAGTACTTC

j_gene: TRBJ2-2
v_gene: TRBV5-6
d_gene: .
abundance: .
CDR3aa: CASSPLPQVLNTGELFF
CDR3nt: TGTGCCAGCAGCCCGCTGCCACAGGTTCTGAACACCGGGGAGCTGTTTTTT

j_gene: TRBJ1-5
v_gene: TRBV30
d_gene: .
abundance: .
CDR3aa: CAWSPGDSSNQPQHF
CDR3nt: TGTGCCTGGAGTCCGGGGGATTCGAGCAATCAGCCCCAGCATTTT

j_gene: TRBJ2-7
v_gene: TRBV7-2
d_gene: TRBD2
abundance: few
CDR3aa: CASSLGLAGVSEQYF
CDR3nt: TGTGCCAGCAGCTTAGGACTAGCGGGAGTGTCCGAGCAGTACTTC

j_gene: TRBJ2-5
v_gene: TRBV6-5
d_gene: .
abundance: .
CDR3aa: CASSPPGRETQYF
CDR3nt: TGTGCCAGCAGTCCCCCCGGTAGGGAGACCCAGTACTTC

j_gene: TRBJ2-1
v_gene: TRBV7-2
d_gene: .
abundance: .
CDR3aa: CASSLVDDEQFF
CDR3nt: TGTGCCAGCAGCTTAGTCGACGATGAGCAGTTCTTC

j_gene: TRBJ1-1
v_gene: TRBV19
d_gene: .
abundance: .
CDR3aa: CASSVGQNTEAFF
CDR3nt: TGTGCCAGTAGTGTTGGACAGAACACTGAAGCTTTCTTT

j_gene: TRBJ2-1
v_gene: TRBV19
d_gene: TRBD2
abundance: .
CDR3aa: CASSAQQREGAFF
CDR3nt: TGTGCCAGTAGCGCCCAACAGCGGGAGGGAGCGTTCTTC

j_gene: TRBJ1-3
v_gene: TRBV15
d_gene: .
abundance: .
CDR3aa: CATSGAYRASGNTIYF
CDR3nt: TGTGCCACCAGCGGAGCCTACAGGGCCTCTGGAAACACCATATATTTT

j_gene: TRBJ1-2
v_gene: TRBV27
d_gene: TRBD1
abundance: .
CDR3aa: CASSPQGAVLGYTF
CDR3nt: TGTGCCAGCAGTCCTCAGGGGGCGGTTCTGGGCTACACCTTC

j_gene: TRBJ1-5
v_gene: TRBV28
d_gene: .
abundance: .
CDR3aa: CASSLQQGSYRSQHF
CDR3nt: TGTGCCAGCAGTTTGCAGCAAGGGTCATATCGGTCCCAGCATTTT

j_gene: TRBJ1-1
v_gene: TRBV28
d_gene: TRBD1
abundance: .
CDR3aa: CASSPAGTETNTEAFF
CDR3nt: TGTGCCAGCAGCCCAGCCGGGACAGAAACGAACACTGAAGCTTTCTTT

j_gene: TRBJ2-1
v_gene: TRBV6-1
d_gene: TRBD1
abundance: .
CDR3aa: CASSAGQGGLSYNEQFF
CDR3nt: TGTGCCAGCAGTGCTGGACAGGGGGGCCTCTCCTACAATGAGCAGTTCTTC

j_gene: TRBJ1-5
v_gene: TRBV6-1
d_gene: .
abundance: .
CDR3aa: CASSGEGGWPQHF
CDR3nt: TGTGCCAGCAGTGGGGAGGGGGGATGGCCCCAGCATTTT

j_gene: TRBJ2-1
v_gene: TRBV27
d_gene: TRBD1
abundance: .
CDR3aa: CASSPLTGTGSYNEQFF
CDR3nt: TGTGCCAGCAGTCCCCTAACCGGGACAGGGTCCTACAATGAGCAGTTCTTC

j_gene: TRBJ2-7
v_gene: TRBV2
d_gene: .
abundance: few
CDR3aa: CASSWIEQYF
CDR3nt: TGTGCCAGCAGTTGGATCGAGCAGTACTTC

j_gene: TRBJ1-1
v_gene: TRBV2
d_gene: TRBD1
abundance: .
CDR3aa: CASSGTGGNTEAFF
CDR3nt: TGTGCCAGCAGTGGGACAGGGGGGAACACTGAAGCTTTCTTT

j_gene: TRBJ2-1
v_gene: TRBV7-9
d_gene: .
abundance: .
CDR3aa: CASTPRSGPNEQFF
CDR3nt: TGTGCCAGCACCCCCCGGAGCGGCCCCAATGAGCAGTTCTTC

j_gene: TRBJ2-2
v_gene: TRBV6-6
d_gene: TRBD2
abundance: .
CDR3aa: CASRSGTSIPPGELFF
CDR3nt: TGTGCCAGCAGATCCGGGACTAGTATCCCTCCCGGGGAGCTGTTTTTT

j_gene: TRBJ1-2
v_gene: TRBV7-9
d_gene: TRBD1
abundance: .
CDR3aa: CASSWPTGPSPGYTF
CDR3nt: TGTGCCAGCAGCTGGCCGACAGGGCCCTCTCCTGGCTACACCTTC

j_gene: TRBJ2-3
v_gene: TRBV2
d_gene: TRBD2
abundance: .
CDR3aa: CASSRTSGRVLDRTDTQYF
CDR3nt: TGTGCCAGCTCCCGGACTAGCGGGAGGGTCCTTGACCGAACAGATACGCAGTATTTT

j_gene: TRBJ1-2
v_gene: TRBV6-1
d_gene: .
abundance: .
CDR3aa: CASSGGTDVYGYTF
CDR3nt: TGTGCCAGCAGTGGAGGGACCGACGTCTATGGCTACACCTTC

j_gene: TRBJ2-7
v_gene: TRBV2
d_gene: TRBD2
abundance: .
CDR3aa: CASNRAGGDEQYF
CDR3nt: TGTGCCAGCAACCGAGCGGGAGGTGACGAGCAGTACTTC

j_gene: TRBJ2-2
v_gene: TRBV11-3
d_gene: TRBD1
abundance: once
CDR3aa: CASSDQGALTGELFF
CDR3nt: TGTGCCAGCAGTGATCAGGGGGCTCTTACCGGGGAGCTGTTTTTT

j_gene: TRBJ2-6
v_gene: TRBV18
d_gene: .
abundance: .
CDR3aa: CASSPRTASLSGANVLTF
CDR3nt: TGTGCCAGCTCACCCAGGACAGCCAGCCTTTCTGGGGCCAACGTCCTGACTTTC

j_gene: TRBJ1-3
v_gene: TRBV27
d_gene: TRBD1
abundance: .
CDR3aa: CASRGTVSGNTIYF
CDR3nt: TGTGCCAGCAGGGGGACAGTATCTGGAAACACCATATATTTT

j_gene: TRBJ2-7
v_gene: TRBV5-5
d_gene: .
abundance: few
CDR3aa: CASSLRPPYEQYF
CDR3nt: TGTGCCAGCAGCTTAAGACCTCCCTACGAGCAGTACTTC

j_gene: TRBJ1-1
v_gene: TRBV19
d_gene: TRBD1
abundance: .
CDR3aa: CASHSGGTEAFF
CDR3nt: TGTGCCTCACATTCAGGGGGCACTGAAGCTTTCTTT

j_gene: TRBJ2-2
v_gene: TRBV28
d_gene: .
abundance: .
CDR3aa: CASNTENTGELFF
CDR3nt: TGTGCCAGCAATACAGAAAACACCGGGGAGCTGTTTTTT

j_gene: TRBJ2-2
v_gene: TRBV12-5
d_gene: TRBD1
abundance: few
CDR3aa: CASGFLRQGAGGELFF
CDR3nt: TGTGCTAGTGGTTTCCTTAGACAGGGGGCCGGCGGGGAGCTGTTTTTT

j_gene: TRBJ2-3
v_gene: TRBV4-2
d_gene: TRBD2
abundance: .
CDR3aa: CASSQGLAGDTDTQYF
CDR3nt: TGTGCCAGCAGCCAAGGACTAGCGGGAGACACAGATACGCAGTATTTT

j_gene: TRBJ1-3
v_gene: TRBV5-3
d_gene: .
abundance: .
CDR3aa: CARSLPKGSSGNTIYF
CDR3nt: TGTGCCAGAAGCCTTCCTAAGGGGAGCTCTGGAAACACCATATATTTT

j_gene: TRBJ2-7
v_gene: TRBV19
d_gene: .
abundance: .
CDR3aa: CASSIGSDYEQYF
CDR3nt: TGTGCCAGTAGTATAGGGTCGGACTACGAGCAGTACTTC

j_gene: TRBJ2-5
v_gene: TRBV27
d_gene: TRBD2
abundance: .
CDR3aa: CASSSRGSPQETQYF
CDR3nt: TGTGCCAGCAGTTCTCGCGGGAGCCCCCAAGAGACCCAGTACTTC

j_gene: TRBJ2-4
v_gene: TRBV11-1
d_gene: TRBD2
abundance: once
CDR3aa: CASSSGTSDIQYF
CDR3nt: TGTGCCAGCAGCTCCGGGACTAGTGACATTCAGTACTTC

j_gene: TRBJ2-5
v_gene: TRBV28
d_gene: .
abundance: .
CDR3aa: CASSSGETQYF
CDR3nt: TGTGCCAGCAGTTCCGGGGAGACCCAGTACTTC

j_gene: TRBJ1-5
v_gene: TRBV25-1
d_gene: .
abundance: .
CDR3aa: CASSEDRQPQHF
CDR3nt: TGTGCCAGCAGTGAAGATCGTCAGCCCCAGCATTTT